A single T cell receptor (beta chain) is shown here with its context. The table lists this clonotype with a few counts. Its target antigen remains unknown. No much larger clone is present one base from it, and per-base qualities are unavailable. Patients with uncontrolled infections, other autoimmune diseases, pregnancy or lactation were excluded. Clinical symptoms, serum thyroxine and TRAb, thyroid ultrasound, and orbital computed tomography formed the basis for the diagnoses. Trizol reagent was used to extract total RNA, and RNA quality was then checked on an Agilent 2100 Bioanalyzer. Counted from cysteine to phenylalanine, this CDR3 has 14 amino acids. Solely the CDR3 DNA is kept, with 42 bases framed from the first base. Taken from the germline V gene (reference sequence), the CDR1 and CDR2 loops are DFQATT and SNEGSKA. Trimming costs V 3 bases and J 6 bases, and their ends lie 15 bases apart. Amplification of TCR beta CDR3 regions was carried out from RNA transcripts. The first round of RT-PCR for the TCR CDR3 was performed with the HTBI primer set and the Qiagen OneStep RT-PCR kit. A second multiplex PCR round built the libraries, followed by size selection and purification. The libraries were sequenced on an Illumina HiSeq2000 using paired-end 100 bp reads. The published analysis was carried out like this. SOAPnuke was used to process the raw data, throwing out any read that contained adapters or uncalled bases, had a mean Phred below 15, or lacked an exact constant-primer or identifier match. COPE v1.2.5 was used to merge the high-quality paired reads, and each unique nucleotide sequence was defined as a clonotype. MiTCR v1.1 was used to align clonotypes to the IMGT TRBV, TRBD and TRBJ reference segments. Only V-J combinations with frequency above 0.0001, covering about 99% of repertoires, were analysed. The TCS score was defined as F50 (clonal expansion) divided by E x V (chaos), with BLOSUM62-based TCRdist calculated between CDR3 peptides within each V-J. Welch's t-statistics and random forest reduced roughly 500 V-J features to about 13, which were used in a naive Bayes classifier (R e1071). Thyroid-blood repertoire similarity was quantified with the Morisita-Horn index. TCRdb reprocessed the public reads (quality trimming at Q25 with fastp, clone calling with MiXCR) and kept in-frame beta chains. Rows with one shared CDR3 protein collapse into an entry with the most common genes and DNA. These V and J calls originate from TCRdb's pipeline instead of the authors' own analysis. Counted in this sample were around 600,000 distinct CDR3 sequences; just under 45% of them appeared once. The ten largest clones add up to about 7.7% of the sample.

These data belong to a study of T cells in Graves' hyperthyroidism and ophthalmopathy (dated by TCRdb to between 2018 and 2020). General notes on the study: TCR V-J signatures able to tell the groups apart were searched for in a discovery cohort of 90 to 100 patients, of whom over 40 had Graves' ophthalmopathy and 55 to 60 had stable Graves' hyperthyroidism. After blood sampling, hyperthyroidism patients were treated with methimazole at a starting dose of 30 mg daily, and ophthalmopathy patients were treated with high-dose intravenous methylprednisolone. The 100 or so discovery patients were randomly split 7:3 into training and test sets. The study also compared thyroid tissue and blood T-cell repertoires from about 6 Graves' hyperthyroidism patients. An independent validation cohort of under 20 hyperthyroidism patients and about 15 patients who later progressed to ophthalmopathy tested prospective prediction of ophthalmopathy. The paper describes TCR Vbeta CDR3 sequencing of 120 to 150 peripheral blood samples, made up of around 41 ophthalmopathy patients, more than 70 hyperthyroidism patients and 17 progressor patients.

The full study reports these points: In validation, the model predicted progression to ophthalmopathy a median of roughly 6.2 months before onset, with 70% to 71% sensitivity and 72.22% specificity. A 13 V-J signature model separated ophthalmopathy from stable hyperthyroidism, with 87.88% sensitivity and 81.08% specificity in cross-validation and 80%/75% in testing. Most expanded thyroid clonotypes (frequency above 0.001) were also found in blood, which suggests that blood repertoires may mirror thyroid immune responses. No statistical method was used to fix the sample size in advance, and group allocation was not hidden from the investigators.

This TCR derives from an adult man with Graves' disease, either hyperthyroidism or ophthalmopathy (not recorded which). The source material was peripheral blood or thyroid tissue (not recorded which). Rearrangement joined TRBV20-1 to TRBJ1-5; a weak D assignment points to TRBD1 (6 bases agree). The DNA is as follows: TGCAGTGCTAGTCCTGGGGGCGGAGGTCAGCCCCAGCATTTT. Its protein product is CSASPGGGGQPQHF.